This entry lists 13 T cell receptor beta chains sequenced from one sample in a study of CD8 T cells in Susac syndrome. With random hexamers, 0.5 to 1 ug RNA was reverse transcribed. TCRdb re-called the immunoSEQ multiplex PCR reads with MiXCR, one entry per CDR3 protein. There are around 200,000 distinct CDR3 sequences in the sample; 90% to 97% occur only once, and approximately 0.09% lies in the top ten. The sequencing sample was made of CD4+ T cells from PBMCs. The receptors originated from a human donor with multiple sclerosis.

This rearrangement joins TRBV9 to TRBJ2-1, with D unclear. V was shortened by 0 bases and J by 2 bases, with 9 bases between the two germline ends. The CDR3 runs 15 residues. In germline, CDR1 is SGDLS, CDR2 YYNGEE. CDR3: CASSVGAATYNEQFF. CDR3 coding DNA: TGTGCCAGCAGCGTAGGGGCAGCTACCTACAATGAGCAGTTCTTC.

CDR3 residues: CASSAGPANEKLFF. DNA of the CDR3: TGTGCCAGCAGTGCAGGGCCGGCTAATGAAAAACTGTTTTTT. The chain employs TRBV9 and TRBJ1-4; D is perhaps TRBD1 (5 bases). Between the trimmed V and J ends, which lost 5 bases and 3 bases, there was a span of 11 bases. Germline values: CDR1 SGDLS, CDR2 YYNGEE. The length of the CDR3 is 14 residues.

The chain links TRBV9 to TRBJ1-5, with D unclear. The germline V gene encodes CDR1 SGDLS and CDR2 YYNGEE. V was trimmed by 3 bases and J by 0 bases, leaving 7 bases between them. The CDR3 contains 14 residues. For the CDR3, the DNA is TGTGCCAGCAGCGCCCAAGATAGCAATCAGCCCCAGCATTTT. This gives the protein CASSAQDSNQPQHF.

The gene calls are TRBV14 and TRBJ2-5; the D is unclear. CDR3 length: 15 amino acids. The germline V and J ends were trimmed by 1 base and 3 bases, with 12 bases remaining between them. CDR1 and CDR2 from the germline V gene are SGHDN and FVKESK. The CDR3 bases are TGTGCCAGCAGCCAAGGAGATGCCTTGAAAGAGACCCAGTACTTC. Its protein product is CASSQGDALKETQYF.

CDR3 amino acids: CASSGGWSVYGYTF. CDR3 in DNA: TGTGCCAGCAGTGGGGGTTGGTCAGTCTATGGCTACACCTTC. This chain links TRBV25-1 with TRBJ1-2; D is uncertain. Germline values: CDR1 MGHDK, CDR2 SYGVNS. The CDR3 extends over 14 amino acids. V dropped 4 bases and J dropped 4 bases, with 13 bases sitting between them.

J is TRBJ1-5 and V is TRBV20-1, with a tentative D call TRBD1 (5 bases). Trimming took off 5 bases at V and 2 bases at J, with 13 bases between the two ends. The germline gives CDR1 DFQATT, CDR2 SNEGSKA (reference sequence). The CDR3 consists of 14 residues. The CDR3 sequence: CSALDRRGNQPQHF. The CDR3 nucleotides are TGCAGTGCTCTCGACAGAAGGGGCAATCAGCCCCAGCATTTT.

The rearrangement joins TRBV6-6 to TRBJ1-1; D uncertain. The CDR3 runs to 14 residues. Germline V gene sequence: CDR1 MNHNY, CDR2 SVGAGI (reference sequence). V gave up 6 bases and J gave up 1 base, with 12 bases separating them. CDR3 in DNA: TGTGCCAGCAGATTCGACGCGGCGAACACTGAAGCTTTCTTT. Its protein product is CASRFDAANTEAFF.

This chain connects TRBV12-3 or TRBV12-4 to TRBJ2-3; either TRBD1 or TRBD2 may fit D (5 bases each). The CDR3 runs to 13 residues. Trimming removed 3 bases at V and 6 bases at J, with 10 bases between. The CDR3 DNA reads TGTGCCAGCAGTTTGGCGTGGGGGGATACGCAGTATTTT. Its protein is CASSLAWGDTQYF.

This chain connects TRBV13 to TRBJ2-5; no firm D call. The CDR3 covers 12 residues. Trimming removed 8 bases at V and 3 bases at J, with 10 bases between. Germline assignment: CDR1 PRHDT and CDR2 FYEKMQ (reference sequence). The CDR3, as DNA: TGTGCCAGCGCACAAGCCAAAGAGACCCAGTACTTC. Protein: CASAQAKETQYF.

In this sample, this clonotype turned up once. V and J are TRBV29-1 and TRBJ1-1; D not certain. The germline gives CDR1 SQVTM, CDR2 ANQGSEA. This CDR3 contains 11 residues. V gave up 3 bases and J gave up 1 base, with 3 bases separating them. The CDR3 coding sequence is TGCAGCGTTGACAGGAACACTGAAGCTTTCTTT. Protein: CSVDRNTEAFF.

This CDR3 reads CASSYGTGGRNIQYF. CDR3 in DNA: TGTGCCAGCAGTTACGGGACGGGAGGAAGGAACATTCAGTACTTC. The chain joins TRBV28 to TRBJ2-4; the match to TRBD2 covers 7 bases. The junction had 10 bases not matched to a gene; V was cut back by 4 bases and J by 7 bases. CDR1 is MDHEN, CDR2 SYDVKM, per germline. The length of the CDR3 is 15 residues.

This clonotype has just a few counts. In nucleotides, the CDR3 is TGCAGTGCTAGGGGCTTGGCAGGTCCTACAGATACGCAGTATTTT. It translates to CSARGLAGPTDTQYF. The rearrangement links TRBV20-1 to TRBJ2-3, with D uncertain. The CDR3 runs 15 residues. Trimming left V 3 bases short and J 3 bases short, with 16 bases between. Germline CDR1 and CDR2: DFQATT and SNEGSKA (reference sequence).

The CDR3 sequence is CASWRVGTGLVPSYEQYF. CDR3 in DNA: TGTGCCAGCTGGCGCGTTGGGACAGGGTTAGTTCCCTCCTACGAGCAGTACTTC. This chain joins TRBV25-1 and TRBJ2-7; 9 bases agree with TRBD1. The length of the CDR3 is 18 residues. The ends lost 8 bases at V and 0 bases at J; junction bases unmatched: 17. Germline V gene data show CDR1 as MGHDK and CDR2 as SYGVNS.